These 27 T cell receptor beta chains came from one sample sequenced in a study of blood T cell repertoires in COVID-19. Generated by immunoSEQ multiplex PCR, the TCRdb table keeps only in-frame clones and is missing some. Of 250,000 to 350,000 clones listed, almost 90% are singletons. Specimen: peripheral blood. The receptors here all came from a woman aged 25 to 45 with COVID-19, enrolled during active disease.

The chain recombines TRBV10-2 with TRBJ2-1, with a weak D call TRBD2 (5 bases). The length of the CDR3 is 13 residues. The V end was cut by 7 bases, the J end by 10 bases, with 17 bases between. The germline V gene has CDR1 WSHSY and CDR2 SAAADI. In DNA form, the CDR3 reads TGCGCCAGCACCACGGACGCAACGGGGGAGCAGTTCTTC. Its translation: CASTTDATGEQFF.

This rearrangement joins TRBV29-1 to TRBJ1-5; maybe TRBD1 (5 bases). Germline V lookup: CDR1 SQVTM, CDR2 ANQGSEA. Trimming took off 4 bases at V and 1 base at J, with 8 bases between the two ends. This CDR3 has 13 residues. The CDR3 nucleotides are TGCAGCGTTGTGGGGGGAAGCAATCAGCCCCAGCATTTT. It yields the protein CSVVGGSNQPQHF.

The chain couples TRBV28 to TRBJ2-1, with 9 positions matching TRBD2. Germline CDR1 is MDHEN and CDR2 is SYDVKM. CDR3 length: 15 amino acids. Losses at the gene ends were 4 bases for V and 4 bases for J; bases not matched to a gene: 5. CDR3 coding DNA: TGTGCCAGCAGTTCGGGGACTAGCAGATACAATGAGCAGTTCTTC. It yields the protein CASSSGTSRYNEQFF.

The genes are TRBV11-3 and TRBJ2-2; TRBD2 aligns across 13 bases. Germline CDR1 SGHNT, CDR2 YENEEA. The CDR3 has 17 amino acids. V dropped 5 bases and J dropped 5; count of bases not matched to a gene: 8. The CDR3: CASSPGLAGVRTGELFF. CDR3 DNA: TGTGCCAGCAGCCCCGGACTAGCGGGAGTAAGGACCGGGGAGCTGTTTTTT. The variable domain in full, completed from reference TRBV11-3 and TRBJ2-2, reads EAGVVQSPRYKIIEKKQPVAFWCNPISGHNTLYWYLQNLGQGPELLIRYENEEAVDDSQLPKDRFSAERLKGVDSTLKIQPAELGDSAVYLCASSPGLAGVRTGELFFGEGSRLTVL.

This clone was detected once. V and J are TRBV19 and TRBJ2-2; tentative D call: TRBD1 (6 bases). V shed 2 bases and J shed 7 bases, with 11 bases lying between them. Germline loops: CDR1 LNHDA, CDR2 SQIVND (reference sequence). The CDR3 length is 14 residues. CDR3 sequence (DNA): TGTGCCAGTAGTATAACAGGGTCTGACGGGGAGCTGTTTTTT. This translates into CASSITGSDGELFF.

This chain connects TRBV10-2 to TRBJ1-1, with D unresolved. Looked up from germline, CDR1 is WSHSY and CDR2 is SAAADI. Trimming took 1 base from V and 1 from J, leaving 19 bases between them. This CDR3 contains 18 residues. CDR3 residues: CASSEFFIVNSENTEAFF. The CDR3 region has the DNA TGCGCCAGCAGTGAGTTCTTTATTGTCAATTCAGAGAACACTGAAGCTTTCTTT.

The chain employs TRBV27 and TRBJ1-2; TRBD1 might be the D (5 bases). Germline values: CDR1 MNHEY, CDR2 SMNVEV (reference sequence). This CDR3 has 14 amino acids. Trimming left V 6 bases short and J 7 bases short, with 18 bases between. CDR3 DNA sequence: TGTGCCAGCAGCCCCTGGACAAGCTTCGGTGGCTACACCTTC. This codes for CASSPWTSFGGYTF.

The chain is built from TRBV29-1 and TRBJ2-6, with D possibly being TRBD1 (6 bases). CDR1 SQVTM and CDR2 ANQGSEA come from the germline V gene. Trimming pared 3 bases from V and 4 bases from J, leaving 7 bases between. CDR3 length: 13 residues. The CDR3 is CSVEGAGANVLTF. In DNA, the CDR3 is TGCAGCGTTGAGGGGGCCGGGGCCAACGTCCTGACTTTC.

The genes are TRBV6-6 and TRBJ2-3, with 10 bases identical to TRBD1. CDR1 and CDR2 from the germline V gene are MNHNY and SVGAGI (reference sequence). The CDR3 consists of 16 residues. J was trimmed by 3 bases and V by 0 bases; bases with no gene match: 3. CDR3 DNA sequence: TGTGCCAGCAGTTACTCTGACAGGGGGCAAACAGATACGCAGTATTTT. This translates into CASSYSDRGQTDTQYF.

The chain employs TRBV10-3 and TRBJ2-5, with D unresolved. The CDR3 is 13 residues long. Deletions cut 4 bases from V and 3 bases from J, with 9 bases between. Per germline, CDR1 ENHRY and CDR2 SYGVKD. CDR3 protein: CAISGGGEETQYF. The CDR3 DNA reads TGTGCCATCAGTGGAGGTGGAGAAGAGACCCAGTACTTC.

This chain uses TRBV28 with TRBJ1-5; TRBD1 agrees at 7 bases. The germline gives CDR1 MDHEN, CDR2 SYDVKM. The CDR3 loop spans 14 amino acids. The V gene end was trimmed by 8 bases and the J gene end by 4 bases; junction bases not matched to a gene: 8. The CDR3 spells CASALGTENQPQHF. CDR3 sequence (DNA): TGTGCCAGCGCTCTGGGGACAGAAAATCAGCCCCAGCATTTT.

The chain recombines TRBV28 with TRBJ2-5; D is possibly TRBD2 (6 bases). Germline CDR1 MDHEN, CDR2 SYDVKM. This CDR3 is built from 13 residues. V lost 2 bases to trimming and J lost 4 bases, with 8 bases between them. The CDR3 DNA reads as TGTGCCAGCAGTTTAGGCGGGGTAGAGACCCAGTACTTC. Amino acids: CASSLGGVETQYF.

V gene TRBV19 combines with J gene TRBJ2-1; 10 nucleotides line up with TRBD1. The ends lost 4 bases at V and 6 bases at J; junction bases unmatched: 6. Germline V lookup: CDR1 LNHDA, CDR2 SQIVND (reference sequence). The CDR3 is made up of 15 amino acids. DNA of the CDR3: TGTGCCAGTAGTAGGGACAGGGGCCGTAGCAATGAGCAGTTCTTC. It yields the protein CASSRDRGRSNEQFF.

This chain links TRBV12-3 or TRBV12-4 with TRBJ2-3; 11 nucleotides match TRBD2. V lost 9 bases and J lost 8; bases outside the gene matches: 4. CDR3 length: 12 residues. CDR3 DNA: TGTGCCAGTACTAGCGGGAGTGGTACGCAGTATTTT. This sequence encodes CASTSGSGTQYF.

The chain joins TRBV28 to TRBJ1-5, with TRBD1 matching 7 bases. Per germline, CDR1 MDHEN and CDR2 SYDVKM. The CDR3 totals 17 residues. With V trimmed by 6 bases and J by 1 base, 12 bases remained unmatched. CDR3 loop: CASSLFRGTASNQPQHF. For the CDR3, the DNA is TGTGCCAGCAGCCTTTTCCGGGGGACAGCGAGCAATCAGCCCCAGCATTTT.

The genes are TRBV7-9 and TRBJ2-1; 7 bases map to TRBD2. CDR1 is SEHNR and CDR2 is FQNEAQ in the germline V gene (reference sequence). The CDR3 is 13 residues long. The V gene end was trimmed by 7 bases and the J gene end by 6 bases; junction bases not matched to a gene: 6. The CDR3 DNA reads TGTGCCAGCACTAAAAGCGGGATCAATGAGCAGTTCTTC. Protein product: CASTKSGINEQFF.

V is TRBV6-5 and J is TRBJ2-7, with a weak D call TRBD2 (5 bases). The germline CDR1 and CDR2 sequences are MNHEY and SVGAGI. The CDR3 has 13 amino acids. Trimming pared 4 bases from V and 3 bases from J, leaving 10 bases between. CDR3 nucleotides: TGTGCCAGCAGTTCGGACTGGAGCTACGAGCAGTACTTC. Protein product: CASSSDWSYEQYF.

The sample holds one count of this clone. The chain uses TRBV9 and TRBJ1-1; no reliable D call. Looked up from germline, CDR1 is SGDLS and CDR2 is YYNGEE. V was cut by 4 bases and J by 4 bases, with 11 bases left in between. This CDR3 region has 13 residues. The CDR3 reads CASSPWGGTEAFF. CDR3 bases: TGTGCCAGCAGCCCCTGGGGAGGCACTGAAGCTTTCTTT.

The chain couples TRBV6-6 to TRBJ2-1; 8 nucleotides match TRBD2. Trimming at V came to 0 bases and at J to 8 bases, leaving 9 bases not matched to a gene. Germline V gives CDR1 MNHNY, CDR2 SVGAGI (reference sequence). There are 16 residues in the CDR3. CDR3 region: CASSYSHSREVHEQFF. Written as DNA, the CDR3 is TGTGCCAGCAGTTACTCTCACTCGCGGGAGGTTCATGAGCAGTTCTTC.

The chain uses TRBV19 and TRBJ1-5; TRBD1 aligns across 10 bases. Trimming at V came to 4 bases and at J to 6 bases, leaving 6 bases not matched to a gene. The CDR3 length is 15 residues. CDR1 and CDR2 (germline): LNHDA, SQIVND (reference sequence). The CDR3 loop is CASSTTGGAGQPQHF. The CDR3 nucleotides are TGTGCCAGTAGTACGACAGGGGGCGCAGGTCAGCCCCAGCATTTT. The whole variable domain, filled in from reference TRBV19 and TRBJ1-5, reads DGGITQSPKYLFRKEGQNVTLSCEQNLNHDAMYWYRQDPGQGLRLIYYSQIVNDFQKGDIAEGYSVSREKKESFPLTVTSAQKNPTAFYLCASSTTGGAGQPQHFGDGTRLSIL.

The chain combines TRBV9 with TRBJ1-1; D is uncertain. This CDR3 is built from 15 residues. V dropped 0 bases and J dropped 1 base, with 10 bases sitting between them. Germline CDR1 is SGDLS and CDR2 is YYNGEE. CDR3 sequence: CASSVVGSPNTEAFF. As DNA, the CDR3 is TGTGCCAGCAGCGTAGTCGGTTCCCCGAACACTGAAGCTTTCTTT.

This chain joins TRBV18 and TRBJ2-3, with TRBD2 identical over 13 bases. This CDR3 comprises 19 residues. Germline loops: CDR1 KGHSH, CDR2 LQKENI. Trimming removed 0 bases from V and 2 bases from J; junction bases left unmatched: 8. CDR3 sequence: CASSPPPELAGGPTDTQYF. The CDR3 nucleotides are TGTGCCAGCTCACCACCCCCTGAACTAGCGGGAGGGCCCACAGATACGCAGTATTTT.

The rearrangement joins TRBV11-2 to TRBJ2-1, with 8 bases identical to TRBD2. J gave up 0 bases and V 2 bases, and 6 bases lay outside the gene matches. In germline, CDR1 is SGHAT, CDR2 FQNNGV. This CDR3 comprises 17 residues. The CDR3 DNA sequence: TGTGCCAGCAGCTTATGGGCAAGCGGGAGCTCCTACAATGAGCAGTTCTTC. It specifies CASSLWASGSSYNEQFF.

This chain joins TRBV27 and TRBJ2-1; 15 bases fit TRBD2. CDR3 length equals 16 residues. V was clipped by 7 bases and J by 7 bases; unmatched bases: 8. Germline CDR1 reads MNHEY; CDR2 reads SMNVEV (reference sequence). The CDR3, as DNA: TGTGCCAGCATGGCCCCCGGGACTAGCGGGAGGAATGAGCAGTTCTTC. The encoded protein is CASMAPGTSGRNEQFF.

The DNA of the CDR3 is TGTGCCTGGAGTGTCGGGGAGGCCAATCAGCCCCAGCATTTT. Amino acid sequence: CAWSVGEANQPQHF. V is TRBV30 and J is TRBJ1-5; the D is unclear. V lost 0 bases to trimming and J lost 3 bases, with 9 bases between them. Looked up from germline, CDR1 is GTSNPN and CDR2 is SVGIG (reference sequence). The CDR3 length is 14 residues.

The chain recombines TRBV13 with TRBJ1-2, with D tentatively TRBD1 (5 bases). Trimming cost V 0 bases and J 8 bases, with 19 bases left between them. The CDR3 contains 16 residues. The germline CDR1 and CDR2 sequences are PRHDT and FYEKMQ (reference sequence). CDR3 bases: TGTGCCAGCAGCTTAGGGGCCTCAGCAGGAGGGGACGGCTACACCTTC. Translating gives CASSLGASAGGDGYTF. The complete variable domain, with remaining parts taken from reference TRBV13 and TRBJ1-2, reads AAGVIQSPRHLIKEKRETATLKCYPIPRHDTVYWYQQGPGQDPQFLISFYEKMQSDKGSIPDRFSAQQFSDYHSELNMSSLELGDSALYFCASSLGASAGGDGYTFGSGTRLTVV.

The chain employs TRBV5-1 and TRBJ1-6; weak D call: TRBD1 (5 bases). Germline V gene data show CDR1 as SGHRS and CDR2 as YFSETQ. CDR3 size: 15 residues. V was pared by 3 bases and J by 9 bases, with 16 bases between. This CDR3 reads CASSWDGREGSPLHF. The CDR3 region has the DNA TGCGCCAGCAGCTGGGACGGCAGGGAGGGTTCACCCCTCCACTTT.